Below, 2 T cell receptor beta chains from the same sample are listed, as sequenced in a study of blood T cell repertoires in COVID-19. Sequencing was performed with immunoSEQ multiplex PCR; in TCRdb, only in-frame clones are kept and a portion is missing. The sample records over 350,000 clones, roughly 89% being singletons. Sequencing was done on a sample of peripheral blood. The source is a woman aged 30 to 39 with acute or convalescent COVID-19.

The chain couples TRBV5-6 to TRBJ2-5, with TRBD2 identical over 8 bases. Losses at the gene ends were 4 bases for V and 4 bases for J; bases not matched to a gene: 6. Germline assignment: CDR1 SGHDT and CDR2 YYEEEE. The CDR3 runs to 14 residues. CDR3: CASSPSAGGETQYF. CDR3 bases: TGTGCCAGCAGCCCATCTGCGGGGGGAGAGACCCAGTACTTC.

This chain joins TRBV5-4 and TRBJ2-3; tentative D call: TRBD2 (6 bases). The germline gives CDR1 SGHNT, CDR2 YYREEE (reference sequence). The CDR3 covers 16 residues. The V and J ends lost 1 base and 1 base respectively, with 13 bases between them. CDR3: CASSLSSSGGTDTQYF. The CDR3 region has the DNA TGTGCCAGCAGCTTGAGTTCTTCGGGGGGCACAGATACGCAGTATTTT.